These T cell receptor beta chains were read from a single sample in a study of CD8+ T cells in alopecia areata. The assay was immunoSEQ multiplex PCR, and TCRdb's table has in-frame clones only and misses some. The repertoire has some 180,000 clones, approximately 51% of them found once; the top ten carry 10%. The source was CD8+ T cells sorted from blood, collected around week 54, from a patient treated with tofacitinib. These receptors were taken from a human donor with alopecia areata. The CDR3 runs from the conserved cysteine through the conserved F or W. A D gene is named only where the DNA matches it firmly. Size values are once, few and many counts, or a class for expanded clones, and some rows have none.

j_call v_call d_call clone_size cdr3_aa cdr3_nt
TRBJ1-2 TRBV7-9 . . CASSPDRSYGYTF TGTGCCAGCAGCCCAGACAGGTCCTATGGCTACACCTTC
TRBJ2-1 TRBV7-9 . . CASSLPMGTHEQFF TGTGCCAGCAGCTTACCTATGGGGACGCATGAGCAGTTCTTC
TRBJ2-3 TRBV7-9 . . CASSPGTVSTDTQYF TGTGCCAGCAGCCCCGGGACGGTTAGCACAGATACGCAGTATTTT
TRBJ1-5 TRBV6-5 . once CASSVSPQPQHF TGTGCCAGCAGTGTGAGTCCTCAGCCCCAGCATTTT
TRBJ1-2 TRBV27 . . CASSPTGNYGYTF TGTGCCAGCAGTCCTACGGGAAACTATGGCTACACCTTC
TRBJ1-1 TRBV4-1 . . CASSLQERGSAEAFF TGCGCCAGCAGCCTACAGGAACGGGGCTCGGCTGAAGCTTTCTTT
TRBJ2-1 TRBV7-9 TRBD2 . CASSLDTSGGTYNEQFF TGTGCCAGCAGCTTAGATACTAGCGGGGGGACCTACAATGAGCAGTTCTTC
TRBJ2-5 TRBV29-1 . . CSVEDWVGGETQYF TGCAGCGTTGAAGATTGGGTGGGTGGAGAGACCCAGTACTTC
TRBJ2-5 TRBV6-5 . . CASSQQETQYF TGTGCCAGCAGCCAACAAGAGACCCAGTACTTC
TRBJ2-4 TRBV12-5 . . CASGLEIAGLAKNIQYF TGTGCTAGTGGTTTGGAAATCGCGGGGCTGGCCAAAAACATTCAGTACTTC
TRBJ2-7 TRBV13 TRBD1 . CASSLGQHEQYF TGTGCCAGCAGCTTGGGACAGCACGAGCAGTACTTC
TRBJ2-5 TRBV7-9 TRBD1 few CASSRKDRENKETQYF TGTGCCAGCAGCCGCAAGGACAGGGAAAATAAAGAGACCCAGTACTTC
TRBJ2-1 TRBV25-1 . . CASSEYTEQFF TGTGCCAGCAGTGAATATACGGAGCAGTTCTTC
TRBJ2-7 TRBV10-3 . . CAISETDYEQYF TGTGCCATCAGTGAGACTGACTACGAGCAGTACTTC
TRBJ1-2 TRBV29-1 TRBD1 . CSVEGSAGGGGYTF TGCAGCGTTGAAGGCTCGGCAGGGGGCGGTGGCTACACCTTC
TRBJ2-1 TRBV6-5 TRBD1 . CASTPPGTGVYEQFF TGTGCCAGCACCCCTCCCGGGACAGGGGTGTATGAGCAGTTCTTC
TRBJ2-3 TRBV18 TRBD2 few CASSPYMGSRLAADTQYF TGTGCCAGCTCACCATATATGGGCTCCAGACTAGCGGCCGATACGCAGTATTTT
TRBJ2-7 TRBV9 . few CASSAGTAGYEQYF TGTGCCAGCAGCGCGGGGACGGCCGGCTACGAGCAGTACTTC
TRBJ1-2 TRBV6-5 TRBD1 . CASSQGTGVQGYTF TGTGCCAGCAGTCAAGGAACAGGGGTCCAGGGCTACACCTTC
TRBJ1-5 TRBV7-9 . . CASSVGGVNQPQHF TGTGCCAGCAGCGTAGGGGGGGTTAATCAGCCCCAGCATTTT
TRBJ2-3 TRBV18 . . CASSPPTTDTQYF TGTGCCAGCTCACCACCGACGACAGATACGCAGTATTTT
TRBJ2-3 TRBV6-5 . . CASADSLLPDTQYF TGTGCCAGCGCGGACAGCCTCCTACCAGATACGCAGTATTTT
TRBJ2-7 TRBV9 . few CASSMGDGYEQYF TGTGCCAGCAGCATGGGGGACGGCTACGAGCAGTACTTC
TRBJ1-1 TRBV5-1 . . CASSLRGPNTEAFF TGCGCCAGCAGCTTGCGGGGGCCTAACACTGAAGCTTTCTTT
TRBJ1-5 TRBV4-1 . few CASSQDRAANQPQHF TGCGCCAGCAGCCAAGATCGGGCGGCTAATCAGCCCCAGCATTTT
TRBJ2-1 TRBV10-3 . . CASAESSYNEQFF TGTGCCTCCGCGGAGAGCTCCTACAATGAGCAGTTCTTC
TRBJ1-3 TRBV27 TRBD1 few CASVETGGNTIYF TGTGCCAGCGTAGAGACAGGGGGAAACACCATATATTTT
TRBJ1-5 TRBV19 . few CASSIARDVTQPQHF TGTGCCAGTAGTATAGCAAGGGATGTAACTCAGCCCCAGCATTTT
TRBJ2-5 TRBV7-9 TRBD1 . CASSPRGQVETQYF TGTGCCAGCAGCCCACGGGGACAGGTGGAGACCCAGTACTTC
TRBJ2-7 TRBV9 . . CASSRTGTSYEQYF TGTGCCAGCAGCCGGACCGGGACCTCCTACGAGCAGTACTTC
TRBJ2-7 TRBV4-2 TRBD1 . CASSPPDRGTYEQYF TGTGCCAGCAGCCCCCCGGACAGGGGGACCTACGAGCAGTACTTC
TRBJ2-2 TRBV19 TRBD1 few CASRSRQGLTAGELFF TGTGCCAGCCGAAGTCGACAGGGGCTGACGGCCGGGGAGCTGTTTTTT
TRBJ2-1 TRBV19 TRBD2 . CASSRAGGRSYNEQFF TGTGCCAGTAGCAGAGCGGGGGGACGCTCCTACAATGAGCAGTTCTTC
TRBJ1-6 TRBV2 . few CASSETVQSPLHF TGTGCCAGCAGTGAGACAGTACAGTCACCCCTCCACTTT
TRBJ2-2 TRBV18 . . CASSRKNTGELFF TGTGCCAGCTCACGCAAGAACACCGGGGAGCTGTTTTTT
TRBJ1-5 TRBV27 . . CASSISQGALGPQHF TGTGCCAGCAGTATCTCGCAGGGCGCCCTAGGGCCCCAGCATTTT
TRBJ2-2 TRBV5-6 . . CASNRVHHTGELFF TGTGCCAGCAACAGAGTTCACCACACCGGGGAGCTGTTTTTT
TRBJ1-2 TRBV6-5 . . CASSYAESSGYTF TGTGCCAGCAGTTACGCTGAAAGCAGTGGCTACACCTTC
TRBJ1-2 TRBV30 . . CAWSVKGTHYGYTF TGTGCCTGGAGTGTAAAGGGCACGCACTATGGCTACACCTTC
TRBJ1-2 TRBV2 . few CASSQGFYGYTF TGTGCCAGCAGCCAGGGTTTCTATGGCTACACCTTC
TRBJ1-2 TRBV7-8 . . CASSPGGADYGYTF TGTGCCAGCAGCCCCGGGGGGGCTGACTATGGCTACACCTTC